The rows below give T cell receptor beta chains drawn from one sample of a study of yellow fever vaccine responses in identical twins. TCRdb reprocessed the RT-PCR reads with MiXCR, giving one entry per CDR3 protein. The data hold some 16,000 distinct CDR3 sequences, with roughly four fifths observed a single time. The specimen comprised T cells from blood (PBMCs), unsorted or a sorted subset (not recorded which), sampled before or after yellow fever vaccination (not recorded which). The source is a young woman who received the yellow fever vaccine. Both conserved end residues are part of each CDR3. Each record gives: V gene, J gene, CDR3 protein.

TRBV10-3	TRBJ1-2	CAINLGQGNYGYTF
TRBV29-1	TRBJ2-1	CSVEFRDSQFF
TRBV11-2	TRBJ2-7	CASSFRTSGRAYEQYF
TRBV11-2	TRBJ2-4	CASSLLSGGDIQYF
TRBV11-3	TRBJ2-7	CASSRTSGSPNEQYF
TRBV28	TRBJ2-1	CASSPAGRGVKYNEQFF
TRBV7-2	TRBJ2-3	CASSFASGSTDTQYF
TRBV4-2	TRBJ2-1	CASSKTGPEQFF
TRBV18	TRBJ2-5	CASSPSEGKTQYF
TRBV29-1	TRBJ2-5	CSVIHQQETQYF
TRBV5-6	TRBJ2-7	CASSFRGSYEQYF
TRBV7-3	TRBJ2-3	CASSSNADLSTDTQYF
TRBV24-1	TRBJ2-3	CATSDPTNTRDTQYF
TRBV7-2	TRBJ2-5	CASSFFGETQYF
TRBV5-5	TRBJ2-1	CASTQTIDEQFF
TRBV24-1	TRBJ2-5	CATAPLAGGQETQYF
TRBV7-9	TRBJ2-2	CASLPGIAEGGELFF
TRBV7-9	TRBJ2-7	CASSPTTGGLSYEQYF
TRBV12-3/TRBV12-4	TRBJ1-1	CASSLGAGITEAFF
TRBV4-1	TRBJ2-7	CASSQLTGELGEQYF
TRBV18	TRBJ2-3	CASSPRRTDTQYF
TRBV4-2	TRBJ2-7	CASSQEGGGGAYEQYF
TRBV20-1	TRBJ2-3	CSAPIAGGFGTDTQYF
TRBV5-6	TRBJ2-3	CASRGLGLSTDTQYF
TRBV11-1	TRBJ2-7	CASSADSGGNEQYF
TRBV23-1	TRBJ2-3	CASSQYQYWREGTDTQYF
TRBV7-2	TRBJ2-7	CASSWTGLEQYF
TRBV7-8	TRBJ2-7	CASNYMNEQYF
TRBV11-1	TRBJ1-3	CASSRDSGNTIYF
TRBV20-1	TRBJ2-7	CSARGRGPYEQYF
TRBV27	TRBJ2-2	CASSAKYRITGELFF